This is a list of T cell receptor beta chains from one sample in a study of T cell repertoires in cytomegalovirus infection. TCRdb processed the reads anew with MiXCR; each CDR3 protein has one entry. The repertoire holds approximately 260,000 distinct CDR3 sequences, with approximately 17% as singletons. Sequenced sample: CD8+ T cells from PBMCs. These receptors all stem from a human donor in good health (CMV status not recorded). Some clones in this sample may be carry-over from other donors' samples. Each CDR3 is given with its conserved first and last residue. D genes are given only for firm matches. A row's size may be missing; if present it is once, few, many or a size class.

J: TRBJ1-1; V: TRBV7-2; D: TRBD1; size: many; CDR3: CASREGDRGGGTEAFF; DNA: TGTGCCAGCAGAGAAGGGGACAGGGGGGGTGGGACTGAAGCTTTCTTT
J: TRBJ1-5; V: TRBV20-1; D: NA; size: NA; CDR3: CSASPGDSNQPQHF; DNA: TGCAGTGCCTCACCGGGGGATAGCAATCAGCCCCAGCATTTT
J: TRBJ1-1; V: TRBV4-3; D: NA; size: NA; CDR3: CASSQDPGGLGNTEAFF; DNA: TGCGCCAGCAGCCAAGATCCCGGGGGCTTGGGGAACACTGAAGCTTTCTTT
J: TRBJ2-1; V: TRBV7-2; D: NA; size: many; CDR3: CASSSLLAGSPRNEQFF; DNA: TGTGCCAGCAGCTCACTGTTAGCTGGCTCACCTCGCAATGAGCAGTTCTTC
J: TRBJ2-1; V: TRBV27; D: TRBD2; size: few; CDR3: CASSSLLAGGRYNEQFF; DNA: TGTGCCAGCAGTTCATTACTAGCGGGGGGGCGATACAATGAGCAGTTCTTC
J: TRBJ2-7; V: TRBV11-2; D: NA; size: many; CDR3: CASSLGVGLYEQYF; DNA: TGTGCCAGCAGCTTAGGTGTGGGGCTCTACGAGCAGTACTTC
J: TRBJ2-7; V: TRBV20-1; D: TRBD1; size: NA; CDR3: CSARDRQGAGHEQYF; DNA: TGCAGTGCTAGAGACCGCCAGGGGGCTGGCCACGAGCAGTACTTC
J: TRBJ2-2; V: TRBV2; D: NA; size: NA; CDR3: CASSDQSTGELFF; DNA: TGTGCCAGCAGTGATCAGAGCACCGGGGAGCTGTTTTTT
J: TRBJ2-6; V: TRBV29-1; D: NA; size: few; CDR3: CSVEVEAATSGANVLTF; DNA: TGCAGCGTTGAAGTTGAGGCAGCCACCTCTGGGGCCAACGTCCTGACTTTC
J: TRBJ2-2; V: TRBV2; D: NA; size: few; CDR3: CASRTEGLRNTGELFF; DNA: TGTGCCAGCAGGACGGAGGGACTGAGAAACACCGGGGAGCTGTTTTTT
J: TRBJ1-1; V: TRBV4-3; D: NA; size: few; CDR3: CASSQDLVTEAFF; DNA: TGCGCCAGCAGCCAAGATCTTGTCACTGAAGCTTTCTTT
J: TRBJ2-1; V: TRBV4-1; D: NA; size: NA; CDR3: CASSQDRRTTNEQFF; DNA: TGCGCCAGCAGCCAAGATCGGAGGACAACGAATGAGCAGTTCTTC
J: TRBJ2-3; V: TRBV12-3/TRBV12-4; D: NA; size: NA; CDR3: CASSPLELGRTDTQYF; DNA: TGTGCCAGCAGTCCACTGGAACTGGGACGCACAGATACGCAGTATTTT
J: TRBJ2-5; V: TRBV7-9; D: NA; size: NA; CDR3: CASSNAQETQYF; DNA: TGTGCCAGCAGCAATGCACAAGAGACCCAGTACTTC
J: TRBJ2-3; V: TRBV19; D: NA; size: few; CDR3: CASSMTSSGTDTQYF; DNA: TGTGCCAGTAGTATGACTAGTTCGGGCACAGATACGCAGTATTTT
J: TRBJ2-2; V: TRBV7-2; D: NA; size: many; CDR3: CASSPGPYTGELFF; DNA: TGTGCCAGCAGCCCGGGACCGTACACCGGGGAGCTGTTTTTT
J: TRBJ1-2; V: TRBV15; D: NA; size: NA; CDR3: CATSRDAVANYGYTF; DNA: TGTGCCACCAGCAGAGATGCAGTGGCTAACTATGGCTACACCTTC
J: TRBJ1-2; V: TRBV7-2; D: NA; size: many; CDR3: CASSLVSGAANYGYTF; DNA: TGTGCCAGCAGCTTAGTCTCGGGGGCCGCTAACTATGGCTACACCTTC
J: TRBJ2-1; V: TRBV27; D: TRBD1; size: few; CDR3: CASSLGQGIGNEQFF; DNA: TGTGCCAGCAGTTTGGGACAGGGGATCGGCAATGAGCAGTTCTTC
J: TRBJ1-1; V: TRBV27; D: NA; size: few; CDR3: CASSPTGRTEAFF; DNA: TGTGCCAGCAGTCCTACAGGGAGGACTGAAGCTTTCTTT
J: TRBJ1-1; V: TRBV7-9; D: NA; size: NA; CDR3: CASSPYEGNTEAFF; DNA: TGTGCCAGCAGCCCCTATGAGGGGAACACTGAAGCTTTCTTT
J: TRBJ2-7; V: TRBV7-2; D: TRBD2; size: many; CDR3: CAIERGPYEQYF; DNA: TGTGCCATCGAGCGGGGCCCCTACGAGCAGTACTTC
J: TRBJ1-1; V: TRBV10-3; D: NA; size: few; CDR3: CAISEDPMNTEAFF; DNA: TGTGCCATCAGTGAGGACCCCATGAACACTGAAGCTTTCTTT
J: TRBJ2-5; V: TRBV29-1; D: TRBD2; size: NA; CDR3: CSVEDQAPGGTLGTQYF; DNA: TGCAGCGTTGAAGATCAGGCTCCGGGGGGAACTTTAGGGACCCAGTACTTC
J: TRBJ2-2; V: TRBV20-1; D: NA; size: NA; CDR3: CSAPSSFDDSTGELFF; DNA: TGCAGTGCTCCTTCTTCATTTGATGATTCCACCGGGGAGCTGTTTTTT
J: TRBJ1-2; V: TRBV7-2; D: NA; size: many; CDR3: CASSLTGVVYGYTF; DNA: TGTGCCAGCAGCTTAACGGGGGTGGTCTATGGCTACACCTTC
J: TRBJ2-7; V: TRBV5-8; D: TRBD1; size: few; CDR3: CASSPRQGWVYEQYF; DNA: TGTGCCAGCAGTCCCCGACAGGGGTGGGTCTACGAGCAGTACTTC
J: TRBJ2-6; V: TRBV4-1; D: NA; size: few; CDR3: CASSPFFPVGGANVLTF; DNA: TGCGCCAGCAGCCCTTTCTTCCCCGTAGGTGGGGCCAACGTCCTGACTTTC
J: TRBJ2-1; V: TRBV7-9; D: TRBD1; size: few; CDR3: CASSLRTGNLYNEQFF; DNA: TGTGCCAGCAGCTTAAGGACAGGGAACCTTTACAATGAGCAGTTCTTC
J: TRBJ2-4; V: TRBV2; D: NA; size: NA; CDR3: CASNGGLKNIQYF; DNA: TGTGCCAGCAACGGGGGGCTCAAAAACATTCAGTACTTC
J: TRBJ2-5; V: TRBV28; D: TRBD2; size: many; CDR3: CASSVAGERETQYF; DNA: TGTGCCAGCAGCGTAGCGGGGGAACGGGAGACCCAGTACTTC
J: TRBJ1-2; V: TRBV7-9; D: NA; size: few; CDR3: CASGQVYGYTF; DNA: TGTGCCAGCGGGCAGGTTTATGGCTACACCTTC
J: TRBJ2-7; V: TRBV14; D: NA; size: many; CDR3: CASSQGLGARYEQYF; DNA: TGTGCCAGCAGCCAAGGACTGGGGGCGCGTTACGAGCAGTACTTC
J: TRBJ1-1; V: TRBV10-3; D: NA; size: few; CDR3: CAISESDTEAFF; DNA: TGTGCCATCAGTGAGTCCGACACTGAAGCTTTCTTT
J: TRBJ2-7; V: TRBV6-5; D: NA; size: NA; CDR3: CASSYSGYSGYEQYF; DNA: TGTGCCAGCAGTTACTCTGGGTATTCGGGGTACGAGCAGTACTTC
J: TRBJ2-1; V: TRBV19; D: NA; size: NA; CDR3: CASSMGDLAPYNEQFF; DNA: TGTGCCAGTAGTATGGGGGATCTAGCCCCCTACAATGAGCAGTTCTTC
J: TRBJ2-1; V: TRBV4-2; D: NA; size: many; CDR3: CASSQELGEQFF; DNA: TGTGCCAGCAGCCAAGAGCTGGGGGAGCAGTTCTTC
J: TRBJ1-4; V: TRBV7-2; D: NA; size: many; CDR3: CASSLVLGPPNEKLFF; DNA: TGTGCCAGCAGCTTAGTCTTGGGGCCACCCAATGAAAAACTGTTTTTT
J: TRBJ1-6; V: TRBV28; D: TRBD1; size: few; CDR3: CASSPARDRGNSPLHF; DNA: TGTGCCAGCAGCCCCGCCCGGGACAGGGGAAATTCACCCCTCCACTTT
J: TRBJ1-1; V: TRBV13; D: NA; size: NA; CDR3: CASSLDFGGREAFF; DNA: TGTGCCAGCAGCTTAGATTTTGGGGGCCGGGAAGCTTTCTTT